This T cell receptor (beta chain) was sequenced during a study of cytomegalovirus exposure and HLA in healthy donors. Study-wide context: A subsequent analysis stated that the 120 or so validation repertoires were run on the same platform as the approximately 660 first-cohort repertoires.

This clone has only one observation. Its target is not known. Produced via immunoSEQ multiplex PCR; TCRdb's table is partial and in-frame only. Of over 150,000 clones detected, roughly 88% appear once; the ten largest clones hold around 15%. Findings and limits, study-wide: The study designated 150 or so TCR beta chains cytomegalovirus-associated.

This TCR was sampled from a woman aged 25 to 39 in good health and CMV-seropositive. The sample taken for sequencing was PBMCs.

The CDR3 is CASSLGQGNIQYF. The CDR3 nucleotides read TGCGCCAGCAGCTTGGGACAGGGGAACATTCAGTACTTC. The chain employs TRBV5-1 and TRBJ2-4, with 8 positions matching TRBD1. V lost 0 bases to trimming and J lost 7 bases; unmatched junction nucleotides: 0. Germline CDR1 is SGHRS and CDR2 is YFSETQ. CDR3 size: 13 residues.